Listed below are T cell receptor beta chains from one sample, sequenced in a study of blood T cell repertoires in COVID-19. TCRdb's copy holds only in-frame clones and misses some; the assay was immunoSEQ multiplex PCR. The table records over 400,000 clones, roughly 88% of them present only once. Sequences were obtained from peripheral blood. Receptor source: a woman in her thirties with active or convalescent COVID-19. Both conserved end residues are part of each CDR3. The D gene is left open where the match is weak. Clone size is given for some rows only: seen once, a few or many times, or a class if the clone is expanded.

len: 12
v_gene: TRBV19
abundance: .
d_gene: TRBD1
j_gene: TRBJ1-5
CDR3nt: TGTGCCAGTAGGACAGGGTGGCAGCCCCAGCATTTT
CDR3aa: CASRTGWQPQHF

len: 15
v_gene: TRBV5-1
abundance: .
d_gene: TRBD1
j_gene: TRBJ2-7
CDR3nt: TGCGCCAGCAGCTTGGAGACAGGGAGTCCCTACGAGCAGTACTTC
CDR3aa: CASSLETGSPYEQYF

len: 14
v_gene: TRBV9
abundance: .
d_gene: .
j_gene: TRBJ2-2
CDR3nt: TGTGCCAGCAGCGCCGAGGGTTACACCGGGGAGCTGTTTTTT
CDR3aa: CASSAEGYTGELFF

len: 18
v_gene: TRBV29-1
abundance: .
d_gene: TRBD1
j_gene: TRBJ2-5
CDR3nt: TGCAGCGTTTCTCCCGGGGGATTCGGGACAGGGGCGGGGGAGACCCAGTACTTC
CDR3aa: CSVSPGGFGTGAGETQYF

len: 11
v_gene: TRBV29-1
abundance: .
d_gene: .
j_gene: TRBJ1-1
CDR3nt: TGCAGCGTTGGCGAGAACACTGAAGCTTTCTTT
CDR3aa: CSVGENTEAFF

len: 18
v_gene: TRBV4-1
abundance: .
d_gene: TRBD2
j_gene: TRBJ2-3
CDR3nt: TGCGCCAGCAGCCAATCAGCCCTGGGACTAGCGGGATCAGATACGCAGTATTTT
CDR3aa: CASSQSALGLAGSDTQYF

len: 15
v_gene: TRBV27
abundance: few
d_gene: .
j_gene: TRBJ1-6
CDR3nt: TGTGCCAGCAGGACAGAGAGCTCCTATAATTCACCCCTCCACTTT
CDR3aa: CASRTESSYNSPLHF

len: 13
v_gene: TRBV28
abundance: .
d_gene: .
j_gene: TRBJ2-7
CDR3nt: TGTGCCAGCAGTTTAATCGGGAGAGGCGAGCAGTACTTC
CDR3aa: CASSLIGRGEQYF

len: 15
v_gene: TRBV5-1
abundance: .
d_gene: TRBD2
j_gene: TRBJ2-7
CDR3nt: TGCGCCAGCAGCTTAGGGACTAGCGCCTCCTACGAGCAGTACTTC
CDR3aa: CASSLGTSASYEQYF

len: 15
v_gene: TRBV2
abundance: .
d_gene: TRBD1
j_gene: TRBJ1-5
CDR3nt: TGTGCCAGCAGTTTGGACAGGGTGGAGAATCAGCCCCAGCATTTT
CDR3aa: CASSLDRVENQPQHF

len: 15
v_gene: TRBV9
abundance: .
d_gene: .
j_gene: TRBJ1-5
CDR3nt: TGTGCCAGCAGCGTGGACTACAGGAGTAGTCAGCCCCAGCATTTT
CDR3aa: CASSVDYRSSQPQHF

len: 14
v_gene: TRBV10-3
abundance: .
d_gene: .
j_gene: TRBJ2-3
CDR3nt: TGTGCCATCAAGGGCGGGGCTAGCACAGATACGCAGTATTTT
CDR3aa: CAIKGGASTDTQYF

len: 15
v_gene: TRBV7-9
abundance: .
d_gene: .
j_gene: TRBJ2-1
CDR3nt: TGTGCCAGCAGGATTTCGGGGGGCATCGACAATGAGCAGTTCTTC
CDR3aa: CASRISGGIDNEQFF

len: 15
v_gene: TRBV3-1/TRBV3-2
abundance: .
d_gene: .
j_gene: TRBJ1-5
CDR3nt: TGTGCCAGCAGCCGTGGACTGGGGGGGAATCAGCCCCAGCATTTT
CDR3aa: CASSRGLGGNQPQHF

len: 15
v_gene: TRBV5-4
abundance: .
d_gene: TRBD1
j_gene: TRBJ2-7
CDR3nt: TGTGCCAGCAGCCAAGGAGGGACAGGTATAGCCGAGCAGTACTTC
CDR3aa: CASSQGGTGIAEQYF

len: 15
v_gene: TRBV11-3
abundance: once
d_gene: TRBD2
j_gene: TRBJ2-1
CDR3nt: TGTGCCAGCAGCCAGAGACTAGCGGGATACAATGAGCAGTTCTTC
CDR3aa: CASSQRLAGYNEQFF

len: 14
v_gene: TRBV30
abundance: .
d_gene: TRBD1
j_gene: TRBJ1-1
CDR3nt: TGTGCCTGGAGTGGGGGACAGGGGCCCACTGAAGCTTTCTTT
CDR3aa: CAWSGGQGPTEAFF

len: 14
v_gene: TRBV11-2
abundance: .
d_gene: .
j_gene: TRBJ1-2
CDR3nt: TGTGCCAGCAGCCCCTCGTTCGGGGGAGACGGCTACACCTTC
CDR3aa: CASSPSFGGDGYTF

len: 15
v_gene: TRBV2
abundance: .
d_gene: TRBD1
j_gene: TRBJ2-2
CDR3nt: TGTGCCAGCAGTCGACAGGGCAGAGGCACCGGGGAGCTGTTTTTT
CDR3aa: CASSRQGRGTGELFF

len: 15
v_gene: TRBV5-6
abundance: .
d_gene: TRBD1
j_gene: TRBJ2-5
CDR3nt: TGTGCCAGCAGCTATCGGACAGGGGCGAGGGAGACCCAGTACTTC
CDR3aa: CASSYRTGARETQYF

len: 15
v_gene: TRBV7-9
abundance: .
d_gene: TRBD1
j_gene: TRBJ1-1
CDR3nt: TGTGCCAGCAGCGAAAAAAGACAGGGCGGCACTGAAGCTTTCTTT
CDR3aa: CASSEKRQGGTEAFF

len: 15
v_gene: TRBV18
abundance: .
d_gene: TRBD2
j_gene: TRBJ2-1
CDR3nt: TGTGCCAGCCGGGGGACTAGCGGAACCTACAATGAGCAGTTCTTC
CDR3aa: CASRGTSGTYNEQFF

len: 13
v_gene: TRBV6-2/TRBV6-3
abundance: .
d_gene: .
j_gene: TRBJ1-5
CDR3nt: TGTGCCAGCAGTCCCGATGGCCCAAAGCCCCAGCATTTT
CDR3aa: CASSPDGPKPQHF

len: 16
v_gene: TRBV4-1
abundance: .
d_gene: .
j_gene: TRBJ2-2
CDR3nt: TGCGCCAGCAGCCCGGGCCGACTAGGAGACACCGGGGAGCTGTTTTTT
CDR3aa: CASSPGRLGDTGELFF

len: 15
v_gene: TRBV2
abundance: .
d_gene: .
j_gene: TRBJ2-1
CDR3nt: TGTGCCAGCAGTAATGTGGGAGGATCGAGGAATGAGCAGTTCTTC
CDR3aa: CASSNVGGSRNEQFF

len: 16
v_gene: TRBV10-3
abundance: few
d_gene: TRBD1
j_gene: TRBJ1-4
CDR3nt: TGTGCCATCAGTGTGTCCGGACAGGGGAATAATGAAAAACTGTTTTTT
CDR3aa: CAISVSGQGNNEKLFF

len: 14
v_gene: TRBV5-5
abundance: once
d_gene: .
j_gene: TRBJ2-4
CDR3nt: TGTGCCAGCAGCTTACAGGGAATTGAAAACATTCAGTACTTC
CDR3aa: CASSLQGIENIQYF

len: 15
v_gene: TRBV7-2
abundance: .
d_gene: TRBD2
j_gene: TRBJ2-1
CDR3nt: TGTGCCAGCAGCTCAGCCGGGACTACCTACAATGAGCAGTTCTTC
CDR3aa: CASSSAGTTYNEQFF

len: 12
v_gene: TRBV10-3
abundance: .
d_gene: .
j_gene: TRBJ2-3
CDR3nt: TGTGCCATCAGCCCGCGTCGGGATACGCAGTATTTT
CDR3aa: CAISPRRDTQYF

len: 16
v_gene: TRBV4-1
abundance: .
d_gene: TRBD2
j_gene: TRBJ2-5
CDR3nt: TGCGCCAGCAGCCTCGTGAGCGGGAGAGCCGGCGAGACCCAGTACTTC
CDR3aa: CASSLVSGRAGETQYF

len: 16
v_gene: TRBV7-9
abundance: once
d_gene: .
j_gene: TRBJ2-7
CDR3nt: TGTGCCAGCAGCTCTACCCCGCTCAGGGGACCCTACGAGCAGTACTTC
CDR3aa: CASSSTPLRGPYEQYF

len: 17
v_gene: TRBV9
abundance: .
d_gene: TRBD2
j_gene: TRBJ2-3
CDR3nt: TGTGCCAGCAGCGTAGGGACTAGCGGGGGGGCGGCAGATACGCAGTATTTT
CDR3aa: CASSVGTSGGAADTQYF

len: 16
v_gene: TRBV30
abundance: .
d_gene: .
j_gene: TRBJ1-6
CDR3nt: TGTGCCTGGAGTGTACTAGGGATCGGCTATAATTCACCCCTCCACTTT
CDR3aa: CAWSVLGIGYNSPLHF

len: 17
v_gene: TRBV9
abundance: .
d_gene: .
j_gene: TRBJ1-1
CDR3nt: TGTGCCAGCAGCGACAGGCCCATCTGGGAACCGAACACTGAAGCTTTCTTT
CDR3aa: CASSDRPIWEPNTEAFF

len: 12
v_gene: TRBV27
abundance: .
d_gene: .
j_gene: TRBJ1-4
CDR3nt: TGTGCCAGCAAAGGCAGAGGGGAAAAACTGTTTTTT
CDR3aa: CASKGRGEKLFF

len: 15
v_gene: TRBV19
abundance: .
d_gene: TRBD1
j_gene: TRBJ1-5
CDR3nt: TGTGCCAGTAGTCAGGGGGGTATCGGCAATCAGCCCCAGCATTTT
CDR3aa: CASSQGGIGNQPQHF